The rows below give T cell receptor beta chains drawn from one sample of a study of blood T cell repertoires in COVID-19. Libraries were prepared by immunoSEQ multiplex PCR; TCRdb keeps only in-frame clonotypes and omits some of them. This table has about 140,000 clones, roughly 84% appearing once. Sequencing was performed on PBMCs or T cells enriched from blood (not recorded which). The receptors derive from a man between 65 and 79 years old who had been exposed to COVID-19. The CDR3 runs from the conserved cysteine through the conserved F or W. The order of the fields is D gene, J gene, V gene, clone size, CDR3 protein, CDR3 DNA. The D gene is left open where the match is weak. Size tells how often a clone was seen (once, few, many) or the class of an expanded clone, and some rows leave it out.

d_gene: .; j_gene: TRBJ2-7; v_gene: TRBV30; abundance: .; CDR3aa: CAWSAGYRYEQYF; CDR3nt: TGTGCCTGGAGTGCAGGGTACCGCTACGAGCAGTACTTC
d_gene: .; j_gene: TRBJ1-1; v_gene: TRBV5-4; abundance: .; CDR3aa: CASTGGGTEAFF; CDR3nt: TGTGCCAGCACTGGGGGGGGCACTGAAGCTTTCTTT
d_gene: TRBD1; j_gene: TRBJ2-7; v_gene: TRBV30; abundance: .; CDR3aa: CAWTRGQGLYEQYF; CDR3nt: TGTGCCTGGACCAGGGGACAGGGTCTATACGAGCAGTACTTC
d_gene: .; j_gene: TRBJ2-3; v_gene: TRBV9; abundance: .; CDR3aa: CASRGGGTDTQYF; CDR3nt: TGTGCCAGCAGGGGGGGTGGGACAGATACGCAGTATTTT
d_gene: TRBD2; j_gene: TRBJ2-5; v_gene: TRBV7-6; abundance: .; CDR3aa: CASSLVGAGVQETQYF; CDR3nt: TGTGCCAGCAGCTTAGTCGGAGCGGGGGTCCAAGAGACCCAGTACTTC
d_gene: TRBD1; j_gene: TRBJ2-7; v_gene: TRBV5-1; abundance: once; CDR3aa: CASSPRQGPSYEQYF; CDR3nt: TGCGCCAGCAGCCCCCGACAGGGGCCCTCCTACGAGCAGTACTTC
d_gene: TRBD2; j_gene: TRBJ2-5; v_gene: TRBV7-9; abundance: .; CDR3aa: CASSLARGGAGETQYF; CDR3nt: TGTGCCAGCAGCTTAGCTCGGGGGGGCGCCGGGGAGACCCAGTACTTC
d_gene: .; j_gene: TRBJ1-2; v_gene: TRBV7-2; abundance: .; CDR3aa: CASSDRSRDTTYGYTF; CDR3nt: TGTGCCAGCAGCGATAGATCCCGGGACACTACTTATGGCTACACCTTC
d_gene: .; j_gene: TRBJ2-2; v_gene: TRBV4-3; abundance: .; CDR3aa: CASSQDGAVTGELFF; CDR3nt: TGCGCCAGCAGCCAAGATGGGGCCGTCACCGGGGAGCTGTTTTTT
d_gene: .; j_gene: TRBJ1-3; v_gene: TRBV3-1/TRBV3-2; abundance: .; CDR3aa: CASSQVGGRSGNTIYF; CDR3nt: TGTGCCAGCAGCCAAGTCGGGGGTCGATCTGGAAACACCATATATTTT
d_gene: .; j_gene: TRBJ1-1; v_gene: TRBV7-3; abundance: .; CDR3aa: CASSSYGGGKNTEAFF; CDR3nt: TGTGCCAGCAGCTCGTACGGCGGCGGAAAAAACACTGAAGCTTTCTTT
d_gene: TRBD1; j_gene: TRBJ1-1; v_gene: TRBV11-2; abundance: .; CDR3aa: CASSSRARQGAEAFF; CDR3nt: TGTGCCAGCAGTTCACGGGCCAGACAGGGCGCTGAAGCTTTCTTT
d_gene: .; j_gene: TRBJ1-1; v_gene: TRBV19; abundance: .; CDR3aa: CASSITTGRGNTEAFF; CDR3nt: TGTGCCAGTAGTATAACCACAGGCAGGGGGAACACTGAAGCTTTCTTT
d_gene: .; j_gene: TRBJ1-6; v_gene: TRBV14; abundance: .; CDR3aa: CASSQDPGNSPLHF; CDR3nt: TGTGCCAGCAGCCAAGATCCGGGGAATTCACCCCTCCACTTT
d_gene: .; j_gene: TRBJ1-4; v_gene: TRBV11-2; abundance: .; CDR3aa: CASSHGGANEKLFF; CDR3nt: TGTGCCAGCAGCCATGGGGGGGCTAATGAAAAACTGTTTTTT
d_gene: TRBD2; j_gene: TRBJ2-7; v_gene: TRBV5-6; abundance: .; CDR3aa: CASSLTSGRFYEQYF; CDR3nt: TGTGCCAGCAGCTTAACTAGCGGGAGGTTTTACGAGCAGTACTTC
d_gene: .; j_gene: TRBJ1-2; v_gene: TRBV7-9; abundance: .; CDR3aa: CASSLGQGYGYTF; CDR3nt: TGTGCCAGCAGCTTAGGCCAGGGGTATGGCTACACCTTC
d_gene: TRBD2; j_gene: TRBJ2-7; v_gene: TRBV19; abundance: few; CDR3aa: CASSIGTGRYEQYF; CDR3nt: TGTGCCAGTAGTATAGGGACCGGGAGGTACGAGCAGTACTTC
d_gene: TRBD2; j_gene: TRBJ2-1; v_gene: TRBV19; abundance: .; CDR3aa: CASSVLAGGTAEQFF; CDR3nt: TGTGCCAGTAGTGTACTAGCGGGAGGCACAGCTGAGCAGTTCTTC
d_gene: .; j_gene: TRBJ1-2; v_gene: TRBV28; abundance: .; CDR3aa: CASSLGGGALGGYTF; CDR3nt: TGTGCCAGCAGTTTAGGCGGGGGGGCGCTGGGAGGCTACACCTTC
d_gene: TRBD2; j_gene: TRBJ2-3; v_gene: TRBV11-2; abundance: .; CDR3aa: CASSLVTSGRTDTQYF; CDR3nt: TGTGCCAGCAGCTTAGTTACTAGCGGGAGGACAGATACGCAGTATTTT
d_gene: .; j_gene: TRBJ1-2; v_gene: TRBV3-1/TRBV3-2; abundance: .; CDR3aa: CASSQRGDGYTF; CDR3nt: TGTGCCAGCAGCCAAAGGGGTGATGGCTACACCTTC
d_gene: .; j_gene: TRBJ2-3; v_gene: TRBV9; abundance: .; CDR3aa: CASSVGSAVTDTQYF; CDR3nt: TGTGCCAGCAGCGTAGGGTCGGCGGTCACAGATACGCAGTATTTT
d_gene: TRBD2; j_gene: TRBJ2-3; v_gene: TRBV29-1; abundance: once; CDR3aa: CSVGGLAGASTDTQYF; CDR3nt: TGCAGCGTGGGGGGACTAGCGGGAGCTAGCACAGATACGCAGTATTTT
d_gene: .; j_gene: TRBJ1-6; v_gene: TRBV4-2; abundance: .; CDR3aa: CASSRLDSSPLHF; CDR3nt: TGTGCCAGCAGCCGACTTGACAGTTCACCCCTCCACTTT
d_gene: .; j_gene: TRBJ2-6; v_gene: TRBV6-2/TRBV6-3; abundance: .; CDR3aa: CASSYSQAYSGANVLTF; CDR3nt: TGTGCCAGCAGTTACTCTCAGGCCTACTCTGGGGCCAACGTCCTGACTTTC
d_gene: .; j_gene: TRBJ2-2; v_gene: TRBV5-5; abundance: .; CDR3aa: CASSLEGLYTGELFF; CDR3nt: TGTGCCAGCAGCTTGGAGGGACTTTACACCGGGGAGCTGTTTTTT
d_gene: .; j_gene: TRBJ2-5; v_gene: TRBV5-6; abundance: .; CDR3aa: CASSLGTWGGLETQYF; CDR3nt: TGTGCCAGCAGCTTGGGGACGTGGGGGGGCCTTGAGACCCAGTACTTC
d_gene: .; j_gene: TRBJ2-7; v_gene: TRBV4-3; abundance: once; CDR3aa: CASSPQTGSNYEQYF; CDR3nt: TGCGCCAGCAGCCCTCAAACAGGCTCCAACTACGAGCAGTACTTC
d_gene: .; j_gene: TRBJ1-5; v_gene: TRBV9; abundance: .; CDR3aa: CASSAEQGYDQPQHF; CDR3nt: TGTGCCAGCAGCGCAGAACAGGGATATGACCAGCCCCAGCATTTT
d_gene: TRBD1; j_gene: TRBJ1-2; v_gene: TRBV4-1; abundance: .; CDR3aa: CASSPQGQGSGYTF; CDR3nt: TGCGCCAGCAGCCCACAGGGACAGGGATCTGGCTACACCTTC
d_gene: TRBD1; j_gene: TRBJ1-5; v_gene: TRBV18; abundance: .; CDR3aa: CASSPRQGDQPQHF; CDR3nt: TGTGCCAGCTCACCAAGACAGGGTGATCAGCCCCAGCATTTT
d_gene: TRBD1; j_gene: TRBJ1-2; v_gene: TRBV28; abundance: .; CDR3aa: CASSSGTGIYGYTF; CDR3nt: TGTGCCAGCAGTTCCGGGACAGGGATCTATGGCTACACCTTC
d_gene: .; j_gene: TRBJ1-2; v_gene: TRBV14; abundance: few; CDR3aa: CASSPADSLYGYTF; CDR3nt: TGTGCCAGCAGCCCTGCGGACAGTCTCTATGGCTACACCTTC
d_gene: .; j_gene: TRBJ2-7; v_gene: TRBV7-9; abundance: .; CDR3aa: CASSYPGEQYF; CDR3nt: TGTGCCAGCAGCTACCCCGGCGAGCAGTACTTC
d_gene: TRBD1; j_gene: TRBJ1-5; v_gene: TRBV10-3; abundance: once; CDR3aa: CAISGQGGQPQHF; CDR3nt: TGTGCCATCAGTGGGCAGGGGGGTCAGCCCCAGCATTTT
d_gene: TRBD2; j_gene: TRBJ2-1; v_gene: TRBV3-1/TRBV3-2; abundance: .; CDR3aa: CASSFKYSPGLALGPLRSGQFF; CDR3nt: TGTGCCAGCAGTTTCAAATACTCGCCGGGACTAGCTTTGGGGCCACTTCGATCGGGGCAGTTCTTC
d_gene: TRBD1; j_gene: TRBJ2-7; v_gene: TRBV5-1; abundance: once; CDR3aa: CASSLPSGTGVEQYF; CDR3nt: TGCGCCAGCAGCTTGCCGAGCGGGACAGGGGTCGAGCAGTACTTC
d_gene: .; j_gene: TRBJ2-3; v_gene: TRBV6-5; abundance: .; CDR3aa: CASIEGGATTDTQYF; CDR3nt: TGTGCCAGCATAGAAGGGGGGGCTACGACAGATACGCAGTATTTT
d_gene: .; j_gene: TRBJ1-1; v_gene: TRBV4-1; abundance: .; CDR3aa: CASSQPWTFWEPNTEAFF; CDR3nt: TGCGCCAGCAGCCAACCTTGGACATTCTGGGAACCGAACACTGAAGCTTTCTTT
d_gene: .; j_gene: TRBJ1-2; v_gene: TRBV6-1; abundance: .; CDR3aa: CASSEKPGYGYTF; CDR3nt: TGTGCCAGCAGTGAAAAGCCCGGCTATGGCTACACCTTC
d_gene: TRBD2; j_gene: TRBJ2-1; v_gene: TRBV11-2; abundance: .; CDR3aa: CASSSLAGKYNEQFF; CDR3nt: TGTGCCAGCAGCTCATTAGCGGGGAAATACAATGAGCAGTTCTTC
d_gene: TRBD1; j_gene: TRBJ2-3; v_gene: TRBV29-1; abundance: .; CDR3aa: CSVAYRGHTQYF; CDR3nt: TGCAGCGTGGCTTACAGGGGACATACGCAGTATTTT
d_gene: TRBD1; j_gene: TRBJ1-5; v_gene: TRBV5-8; abundance: few; CDR3aa: CASSLQGGQPQHF; CDR3nt: TGTGCCAGCAGCTTACAGGGGGGTCAGCCCCAGCATTTT
d_gene: .; j_gene: TRBJ1-2; v_gene: TRBV20-1; abundance: .; CDR3aa: CSASIYGYTF; CDR3nt: TGCAGTGCTTCCATCTATGGCTACACCTTC
d_gene: TRBD1; j_gene: TRBJ1-5; v_gene: TRBV19; abundance: .; CDR3aa: CASSGRDRGRTQPQHF; CDR3nt: TGTGCCAGTAGTGGCCGGGACAGGGGACGGACGCAGCCCCAGCATTTT
d_gene: .; j_gene: TRBJ2-7; v_gene: TRBV6-1; abundance: .; CDR3aa: CASSEALLQPLREQYF; CDR3nt: TGTGCCAGCAGTGAAGCGCTTCTACAGCCCCTAAGGGAGCAGTACTTC
d_gene: .; j_gene: TRBJ2-7; v_gene: TRBV4-1; abundance: .; CDR3aa: CASSQGSSYEQYF; CDR3nt: TGCGCCAGCAGCCAAGGCAGCTCCTACGAGCAGTACTTC
d_gene: .; j_gene: TRBJ2-5; v_gene: TRBV21-1; abundance: .; CDR3aa: CASSKEGTGAETQYF; CDR3nt: TGTGCCAGCAGCAAAGAAGGGACTGGGGCAGAGACCCAGTACTTC
d_gene: TRBD1; j_gene: TRBJ1-2; v_gene: TRBV4-3; abundance: once; CDR3aa: CASSQDGTGVYGYTF; CDR3nt: TGCGCCAGCAGCCAAGACGGGACAGGGGTTTATGGCTACACCTTC
d_gene: .; j_gene: TRBJ1-4; v_gene: TRBV6-5; abundance: .; CDR3aa: CASSYSRSNAEKLFF; CDR3nt: TGTGCCAGCAGTTACTCTCGGTCGAATGCTGAAAAACTGTTTTTT
d_gene: .; j_gene: TRBJ2-7; v_gene: TRBV3-1/TRBV3-2; abundance: .; CDR3aa: CASSQEKGVYEQYF; CDR3nt: TGTGCCAGCAGCCAAGAGAAGGGAGTCTACGAGCAGTACTTC